This T cell receptor beta chain was captured by sequencing in a study of blood T cell repertoires in COVID-19. Across the whole study: Both acute and convalescent COVID-19 samples were obtained from the United States, Italy and Spain. Nucleic acid was either cDNA or gDNA, and it came from T cells, B-cell-depleted T cells, or PBMCs.

This CDR3 region has 12 residues. Germline V gene lookup returns CDR1 GTSNPN and CDR2 SVGIG (reference sequence). V lost 8 bases, J lost 8 bases, and 16 bases lay in between. Authors' processing steps: Quantification of nucleated cells was approximated via reference gene primer amplification. Assay: immunoSEQ multiplex PCR; the TCRdb copy retains only in-frame clones and omits some. V, J and clone size are taken as reported in that table, and D and trimming were inferred from the DNA itself. The sample records 200,000 to 300,000 clones, approximately 90% being singletons. V and J are TRBV30 and TRBJ2-1, with D unclear. Material: peripheral blood. The clonotype originates from a woman aged 40 to 55 with acute or convalescent COVID-19. The CDR3 bases are TGTGCCGCGAGCCCCTCCGCCTATGAGCAGTTCTTC. Translation: CAASPSAYEQFF.